A selection of T cell receptor beta chains follows, all from one sample in a study of CD8+ T cells in alopecia areata. Profiled with immunoSEQ multiplex PCR; TCRdb holds only in-frame clones, not every one. The sample lists 95,000 to 150,000 clones, 47% occurring once. The specimen was NKG2D-low CD8+ T cells sorted from blood. Every receptor here comes from a human donor with alopecia areata. CDR3s include the opening cysteine and the closing phenylalanine or tryptophan. A D gene is named only where the DNA matches it firmly. Some rows mark clone size as missing; the rest say once, few, many or name a class of expanded clone.

V gene	D gene	J gene	clone size	CDR3 protein	CDR3 DNA
TRBV29-1	-	TRBJ1-2	-	CSVDLGINYGYTF	TGCAGCGTTGACCTCGGGATTAACTATGGCTACACCTTC
TRBV29-1	TRBD1	TRBJ1-2	few	CSVLQGIVYGYTF	TGCAGCGTTTTACAGGGGATTGTCTATGGCTACACCTTC
TRBV2	-	TRBJ2-5	-	CASSYSYTGTPEETQYF	TGTGCCAGCAGTTATTCATACACCGGGACACCAGAAGAGACCCAGTACTTC
TRBV25-1	-	TRBJ2-1	-	CASSGWGHEQFF	TGTGCCAGCAGTGGGTGGGGGCATGAGCAGTTCTTC
TRBV5-4	TRBD2	TRBJ2-5	-	CASSFGGSETQYF	TGTGCCAGCAGCTTTGGCGGGAGTGAGACCCAGTACTTC
TRBV29-1	TRBD2	TRBJ2-1	-	CSVDTSVNNEQFF	TGCAGCGTTGACACTAGCGTAAACAATGAGCAGTTCTTC
TRBV15	-	TRBJ2-6	-	CATSRTSGANVLTF	TGTGCCACCAGCAGGACCTCTGGGGCCAACGTCCTGACTTTC
TRBV27	-	TRBJ2-2	-	CASSLSDPEVGELFF	TGTGCCAGCAGTTTATCGGATCCGGAGGTCGGGGAGCTGTTTTTT
TRBV27	TRBD1	TRBJ2-5	-	CASSWGQDSETQYF	TGTGCCAGCAGTTGGGGACAGGACTCCGAGACCCAGTACTTC
TRBV27	-	TRBJ2-7	-	CASSLRGHEQYF	TGTGCCAGCAGTTTGAGGGGCCACGAGCAGTACTTC
TRBV7-9	-	TRBJ2-3	-	CASSFGTQGSDTQYF	TGTGCCAGCAGCTTCGGGACCCAGGGTTCAGATACGCAGTATTTT
TRBV27	-	TRBJ1-1	few	CASRMTDASTEAFF	TGTGCCAGCAGGATGACAGACGCCTCCACTGAAGCTTTCTTT
TRBV30	-	TRBJ2-5	-	CAWSVESVGSETQYF	TGTGCCTGGAGTGTTGAATCTGTGGGGTCGGAGACCCAGTACTTC
TRBV7-9	-	TRBJ2-5	-	CASFGAVEETQYF	TGTGCCAGCTTCGGGGCTGTAGAAGAGACCCAGTACTTC
TRBV29-1	-	TRBJ2-7	-	CSALLTGNLPYEQYF	TGCAGCGCACTCCTCACAGGGAATCTCCCCTACGAGCAGTACTTC
TRBV5-6	-	TRBJ1-2	-	CASSPQGMGGYTF	TGTGCCAGCAGCCCCCAGGGCATGGGAGGCTACACCTTC
TRBV30	TRBD1	TRBJ2-7	-	CAWTEQGESYEQYF	TGTGCCTGGACCGAACAGGGGGAAAGCTACGAGCAGTACTTC
TRBV29-1	TRBD1	TRBJ2-7	-	CSVEGKPGQGVPEQYF	TGCAGCGTTGAGGGGAAGCCGGGACAGGGGGTTCCCGAGCAGTACTTC
TRBV29-1	TRBD2	TRBJ2-2	few	CSVGGLAGDTGELFF	TGCAGCGTGGGGGGACTAGCGGGCGACACCGGGGAGCTGTTTTTT
TRBV29-1	-	TRBJ2-7	-	CSGTVTPYEQYF	TGCAGCGGGACAGTTACCCCCTACGAGCAGTACTTC
TRBV27	-	TRBJ2-1	once	CASRPNIGDEQFF	TGTGCCAGCAGGCCAAACATAGGGGATGAGCAGTTCTTC
TRBV29-1	-	TRBJ1-1	-	CSVEGDANTEAFF	TGCAGCGTTGAGGGGGACGCAAACACTGAAGCTTTCTTT